One sample yielded the 12 T cell receptor beta chains listed below, sequenced in a study of human T cells and chemical hapten exposure. Time point denoted: patch test 2, 6 weeks after DPC sensitization. Treatment given: therapeutic diphenylcyclopropenone sensitization with weekly scalp DPC. MiXCR, run by TCRdb on the RACE reads, gives a single entry per CDR3 protein. Among a few hundred thousand distinct CDR3 sequences, roughly 6.3% were seen once, and the ten largest hold under 7%. Material: whole blood, obtained in connection with sensitization to the hapten diphenylcyclopropenone (DPC). The receptors here all came from a woman younger than 35 with alopecia areata. Some clones in this sample may be carry-over from other donors' samples.

This clonotype was recorded many times. This rearrangement joins TRBV11-3 to TRBJ2-3, with 12 bases lining up with TRBD2. Germline assignment: CDR1 SGHNT and CDR2 YENEEA. Trimming removed 5 bases from V and 2 bases from J; junction bases left unmatched: 5. The CDR3 has 16 residues. CDR3 sequence (DNA): TGTGCCAGCAGCAGCGGGACTAGCGGGCTCACAGATACGCAGTATTTT. This sequence encodes CASSSGTSGLTDTQYF.

Ten or more counts support this clonotype. This chain connects TRBV20-1 to TRBJ1-2; D remains ambiguous. CDR3 length: 11 residues. V was shortened by 1 base and J by 6 bases, with 6 bases between the two germline ends. Germline V lookup: CDR1 DFQATT, CDR2 SNEGSKA (reference sequence). As DNA, the CDR3 is TGCAGTGCTAGAGGTGACGATGGCTACACCTTC. Its protein is CSARGDDGYTF.

This clonotype was observed a few times. The chain couples TRBV10-3 to TRBJ2-2, with D perhaps given as TRBD1 or TRBD2 (5 bases each). V was cut by 8 bases and J by 6 bases, with 16 bases left in between. The CDR3 is 14 residues long. The germline V gene has CDR1 ENHRY and CDR2 SYGVKD. CDR3: CAIRDGRQPGELFF. CDR3 coding DNA: TGTGCCATCCGGGACGGACGACAGCCCGGGGAGCTGTTTTTT.

The rearrangement links TRBV10-3 to TRBJ2-2, with 8 bases identical to TRBD1. Germline assignment: CDR1 ENHRY and CDR2 SYGVKD. The CDR3 totals 15 residues. V lost 8 bases, J lost 6 bases, and 11 bases stayed unmatched. The CDR3: CAIYNPGQEAGELFF. CDR3 nucleotide sequence: TGTGCCATCTACAACCCGGGACAGGAGGCCGGGGAGCTGTTTTTT.

This clonotype has a count of ten or more. This chain uses TRBV9 with TRBJ2-3; TRBD2 might be the D (6 bases). Germline V CDR1 and CDR2: SGDLS, YYNGEE. The CDR3 runs to 15 residues. The V gene lost 2 bases and the J gene lost 0 bases, with 10 bases spanning the gap. The CDR3 loop is CASSVVDYSTDTQYF. In DNA form, the CDR3 reads TGTGCCAGCAGCGTGGTGGACTACAGCACAGATACGCAGTATTTT.

This clonotype was observed many times. This chain links TRBV10-1 with TRBJ1-6; the match to TRBD1 covers 7 bases. The CDR3 consists of 13 residues. Germline V gene lookup returns CDR1 WNHNN and CDR2 SYGVQD (reference sequence). J gave up 10 bases and V 3 bases, and 3 bases lay outside the gene matches. DNA for the CDR3: TGCGCCAGCAGTGACAGGGGGGGATCACCCCTCCACTTT. Protein sequence: CASSDRGGSPLHF.

This clonotype was observed a few times. This chain uses TRBV24-1 with TRBJ2-1; maybe TRBD1 (6 bases). V was trimmed by 7 bases and J by 7 bases, leaving 19 bases between them. This CDR3 spans 15 amino acids. The germline gives CDR1 KGHDR, CDR2 SFDVKD. This chain's CDR3 is CATRDPSRGGNEQFF. The CDR3 DNA follows: TGTGCCACCAGAGACCCTAGCAGAGGGGGAAATGAGCAGTTCTTC.

This clonotype was picked up one time. The gene calls are TRBV20-1 and TRBJ1-2, with 7 bases matching TRBD1. The CDR3 is made up of 14 amino acids. Looked up from germline, CDR1 is DFQATT and CDR2 is SNEGSKA (reference sequence). Trimming removed 1 base from V and 4 bases from J; junction bases left unmatched: 6. The CDR3 nucleotides read TGCAGTGCTAGAGGTGCGACAGGGTCCTATGGCTACACCTTC. Protein sequence: CSARGATGSYGYTF.

The rearrangement joins TRBV28 to TRBJ1-2; weak D call: TRBD1 (5 bases). Germline CDR1 reads MDHEN; CDR2 reads SYDVKM. Trimming took off 6 bases at V and 5 bases at J, with 10 bases between the two ends. The CDR3 contains 12 residues. For the CDR3, the DNA is TGTGCCAGCAGATTCTCAGGGTATGGCTACACCTTC. It specifies CASRFSGYGYTF.

The rearrangement joins TRBV29-1 to TRBJ1-1; D is unresolved. V lost 6 bases to trimming and J lost 4 bases, with 12 bases between them. The CDR3 totals 12 residues. CDR1 is SQVTM, CDR2 ANQGSEA, per germline. CDR3 residues: CSVDRGSTEAFF. The CDR3, as DNA: TGCAGCGTAGATCGGGGAAGCACTGAAGCTTTCTTT. The full variable domain, in which reference TRBV29-1 and TRBJ1-1 provide the parts outside the CDR3, is SAVISQKPSRDICQRGTSLTIQCQVDSQVTMMFWYRQQPGQSLTLIATANQGSEATYESGFVIDKFPISRPNLTFSTLTVSNMSPEDSSIYLCSVDRGSTEAFFGQGTRLTVV.

This clonotype was seen at least ten times. The chain is built from TRBV4-2 and TRBJ2-1; D is possibly TRBD1 or TRBD2 (5 bases each). The length of the CDR3 is 17 residues. The V end lost 4 bases, the J end lost 0 bases, and 16 bases lay between the germline ends. Germline V gene data show CDR1 as LGHNA and CDR2 as YNFKEQ. This CDR3 is CASSPSLGPNSYNEQFF. Here the CDR3 DNA reads TGTGCCAGCAGCCCGTCACTGGGACCAAACTCCTACAATGAGCAGTTCTTC.

This clonotype was counted only a few times. The chain combines TRBV12-3 or TRBV12-4 with TRBJ2-3; 7 bases map to TRBD2. The CDR3 has 15 residues. Trimming took 7 bases from V and 0 from J; bases not matched to a gene: 7. In nucleotides, the CDR3 is TGTGCCAGCACTGGGGGGGGGACCAGCACAGATACGCAGTATTTT. It codes for CASTGGGTSTDTQYF.